This T cell receptor (beta chain) was identified in a study of T cell repertoires in cytomegalovirus infection. TCRdb re-called the reads with MiXCR, one entry per CDR3 protein. The sample lists roughly 920,000 distinct CDR3 sequences, approximately 32% seen once, with about an eighth in the top ten. V lost 3 bases, J lost 10 bases, and 9 bases lay in between. Germline lookup yields CDR1 LNHDA and CDR2 SQIVND (reference sequence). This CDR3 spans 11 amino acids. This clonotype was picked up a small number of times. Its antigen is currently unknown. Specimen: cultured CD8+ T cells from PBMCs, collected from culture after CMV antigen stimulation. The V call is TRBV19, the J call TRBJ1-1; D remains ambiguous. This receptor was obtained from a human donor in good health (CMV status not recorded). Some clones in this sample may be carry-over from other donors' samples. CDR3 in DNA: TGTGCCAGTAGTATGGATCTTAGAGCTTTCTTT. It encodes CASSMDLRAFF.